The T cell receptor (beta chain) described here comes from a study of PD-L1 blockade in urothelial cancer. On the study more broadly: In the mid-2010s therapy began: atezolizumab 1,200 mg intravenously every 3 weeks.

TCR analog templates of synthetic origin were spiked into each PCR. Repertoires were generated with immunoSEQ multiplex PCR, while TCRdb's copy carries only in-frame clones and drops some. The table records some 87,000 clones, roughly 87% of them present only once. Time point: pretreatment peripheral blood. This clone has just a few counts. Sequencing used PBMCs, obtained around atezolizumab (anti-PD-L1) treatment. This TCR was sampled from a man aged 55 to 69 with urothelial cancer.

The CDR3 loop reads CASSSTGGGYTF. The CDR3 region has the DNA TGTGCCAGCAGTAGTACAGGGGGTGGCTACACCTTC. The chain links TRBV6-6 to TRBJ1-2; 8 nucleotides align to TRBD1. The CDR3 length is 12 residues. The germline V gene encodes CDR1 MNHNY and CDR2 SVGAGI (reference sequence). The junction had 3 bases not matched to a gene; V was cut back by 5 bases and J by 7 bases.